This T cell receptor beta chain was sequenced during a study of blood T cell repertoires in COVID-19. Deletions cut 1 base from V and 11 bases from J, with 18 bases between. The germline CDR1 and CDR2 sequences are SGHRS and YFSETQ. This CDR3 has 14 amino acids. This clone appeared once. The data were produced by immunoSEQ multiplex PCR, yet TCRdb's version contains in-frame clones alone and is incomplete. Among approximately 400,000 clones listed, 88% were seen once. The V and J genes are TRBV5-1 and TRBJ1-1; D is perhaps TRBD1 (5 bases). The receptor's source is a woman under 30 who had recovered from COVID-19. Sequencing was done on a sample of PBMCs or T cells enriched from blood (not recorded which). The CDR3 is CASSLRGAAQTAFF. The DNA of the CDR3 is TGCGCCAGCAGCTTGCGCGGGGCTGCCCAGACGGCTTTCTTT.